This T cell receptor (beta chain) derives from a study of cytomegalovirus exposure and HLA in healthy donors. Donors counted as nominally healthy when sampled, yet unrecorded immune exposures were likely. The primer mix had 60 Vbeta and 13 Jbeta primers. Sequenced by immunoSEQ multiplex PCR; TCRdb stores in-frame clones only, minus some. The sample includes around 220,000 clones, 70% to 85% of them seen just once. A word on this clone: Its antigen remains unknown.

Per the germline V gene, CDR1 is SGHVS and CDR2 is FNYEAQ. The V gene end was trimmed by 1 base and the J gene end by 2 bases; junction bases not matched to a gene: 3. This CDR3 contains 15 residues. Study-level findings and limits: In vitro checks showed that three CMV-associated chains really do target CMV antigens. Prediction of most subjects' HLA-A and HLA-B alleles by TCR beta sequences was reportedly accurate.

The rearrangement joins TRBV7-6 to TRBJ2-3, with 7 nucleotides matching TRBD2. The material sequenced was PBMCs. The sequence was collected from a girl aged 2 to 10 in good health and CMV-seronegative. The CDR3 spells CASSLGGGHTDTQYF. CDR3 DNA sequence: TGTGCCAGCAGCTTAGGGGGGGGTCACACAGATACGCAGTATTTT.